This TCR beta chain came from a study of T cell responses to AZD1222 COVID-19 vaccine. Method: immunoSEQ multiplex PCR; TCRdb's copy keeps in-frame clones and lacks some. The repertoire includes approximately 120,000 clones, 89% of them detected once, and 4% to 5% sits in the top ten. The length of the CDR3 is 19 residues. Unmatched junction bases numbered 9, after V lost 1 base and J lost 3 bases. Germline CDR1 LNHNV, CDR2 YYDKDF (reference sequence). Study observations and caveats: In the spike-specific TCR repertoire, nearly half reportedly target unmutated variant regions.

Remarks on this clone: Its target is unknown.

Specimen: peripheral blood, collected on day 0 of AZD1222 vaccination. This chain uses TRBV15 with TRBJ2-6; TRBD1 matches at 10 bases. The sequence derives from an adult in good health. CDR3 bases: TGTGCCACCAGCAGAGCCGTCGGGACAGGGGTTTTTGGGGCCAACGTCCTGACTTTC. Its protein product is CATSRAVGTGVFGANVLTF. Filled out from reference TRBV15 and TRBJ2-6, the complete variable domain reads DAMVIQNPRYQVTQFGKPVTLSCSQTLNHNVMYWYQQKSSQAPKLLFHYYDKDFNNEADTPDNFQSRRPNTSFCFLDIRSPGLGDTAMYLCATSRAVGTGVFGANVLTFGAGSRLTVL.